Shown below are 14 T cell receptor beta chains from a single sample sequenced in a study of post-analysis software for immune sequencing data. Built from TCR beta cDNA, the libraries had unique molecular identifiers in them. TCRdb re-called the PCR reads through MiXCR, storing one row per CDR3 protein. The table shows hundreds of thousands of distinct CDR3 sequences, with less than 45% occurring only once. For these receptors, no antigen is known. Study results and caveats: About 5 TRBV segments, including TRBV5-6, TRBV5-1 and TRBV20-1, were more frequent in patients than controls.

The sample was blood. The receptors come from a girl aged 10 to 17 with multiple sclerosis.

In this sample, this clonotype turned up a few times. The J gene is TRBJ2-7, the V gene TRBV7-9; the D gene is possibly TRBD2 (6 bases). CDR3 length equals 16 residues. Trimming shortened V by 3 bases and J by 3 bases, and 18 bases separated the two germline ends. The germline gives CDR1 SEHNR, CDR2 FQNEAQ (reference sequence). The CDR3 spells CASSFVTSSLNYEQYF. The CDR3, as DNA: TGTGCCAGCAGCTTCGTTACTAGCAGCCTGAACTACGAGCAGTACTTC.

DNA of the CDR3: TGCAGCGTTGCTGGCTCTGGAAACACCATATATTTT. Amino acid sequence: CSVAGSGNTIYF. The chain joins TRBV29-1 to TRBJ1-3; the D is unclear. This CDR3 comprises 12 residues. Trimming removed 4 bases at V and 0 bases at J, with 4 bases between. Germline V lookup: CDR1 SQVTM, CDR2 ANQGSEA.

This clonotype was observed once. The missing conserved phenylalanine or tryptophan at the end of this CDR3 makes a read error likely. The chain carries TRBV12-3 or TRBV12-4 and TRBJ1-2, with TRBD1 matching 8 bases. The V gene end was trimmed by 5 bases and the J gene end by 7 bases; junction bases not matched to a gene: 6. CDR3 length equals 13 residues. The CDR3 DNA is TGTGCCAGCAGTCGTCAGGGGGCGCCTGGCTACACCCTC. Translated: CASSRQGAPGYTL.

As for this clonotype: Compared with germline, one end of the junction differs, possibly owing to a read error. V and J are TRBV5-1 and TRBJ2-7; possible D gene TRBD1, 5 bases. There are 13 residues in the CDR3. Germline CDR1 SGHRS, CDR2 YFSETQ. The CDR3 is CTSRQILTNEQYF. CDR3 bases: TGCACCAGTCGACAGATCCTAACTAACGAGCAGTACTTC.

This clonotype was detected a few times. In nucleotides, the CDR3 is TGCAGTGCTAGAGAGGGGGGCGGGACAGCGTCCAATCAGCCCCAGCATTTT. It codes for CSAREGGGTASNQPQHF. The chain has TRBV20-1 and TRBJ1-5; 7 nucleotides match TRBD1. Looked up from germline, CDR1 is DFQATT and CDR2 is SNEGSKA (reference sequence). The CDR3 totals 17 residues. Losses at the gene ends were 0 bases for V and 3 bases for J; bases not matched to a gene: 11.

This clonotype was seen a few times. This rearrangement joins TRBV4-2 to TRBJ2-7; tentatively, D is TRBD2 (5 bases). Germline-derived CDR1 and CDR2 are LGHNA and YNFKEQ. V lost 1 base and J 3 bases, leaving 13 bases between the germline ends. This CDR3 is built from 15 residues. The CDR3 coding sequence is TGTGCCAGCAGCCAAGTACTAGGTCAGAACTACGAGCAGTACTTC. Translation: CASSQVLGQNYEQYF.

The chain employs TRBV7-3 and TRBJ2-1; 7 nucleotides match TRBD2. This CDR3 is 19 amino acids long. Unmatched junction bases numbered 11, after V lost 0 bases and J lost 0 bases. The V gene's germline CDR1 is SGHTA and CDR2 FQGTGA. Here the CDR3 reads CASSLTPWLAESSYNEQFF. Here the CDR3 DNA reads TGTGCCAGCAGCTTAACCCCGTGGCTAGCGGAGAGCTCCTACAATGAGCAGTTCTTC.

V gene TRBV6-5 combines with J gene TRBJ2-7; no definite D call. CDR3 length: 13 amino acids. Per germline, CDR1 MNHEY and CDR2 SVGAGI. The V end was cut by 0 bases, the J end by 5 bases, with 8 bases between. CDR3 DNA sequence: TGTGCCAGCAGTTACTCGGGGATGGACGAGCAGTACTTC. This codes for CASSYSGMDEQYF.

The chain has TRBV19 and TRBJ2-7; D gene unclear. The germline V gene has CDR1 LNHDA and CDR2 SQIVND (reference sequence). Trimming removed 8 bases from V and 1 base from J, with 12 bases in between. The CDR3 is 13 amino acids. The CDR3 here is CASGAPSSYEQYF. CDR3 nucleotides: TGTGCCAGTGGCGCTCCTAGTTCCTACGAGCAGTACTTC.

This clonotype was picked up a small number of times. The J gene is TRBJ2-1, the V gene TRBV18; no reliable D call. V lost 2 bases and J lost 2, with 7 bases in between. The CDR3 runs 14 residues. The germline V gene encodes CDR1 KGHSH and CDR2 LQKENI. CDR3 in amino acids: CASSPGMAYNEQFF. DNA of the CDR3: TGTGCCAGCTCACCAGGGATGGCCTACAATGAGCAGTTCTTC.

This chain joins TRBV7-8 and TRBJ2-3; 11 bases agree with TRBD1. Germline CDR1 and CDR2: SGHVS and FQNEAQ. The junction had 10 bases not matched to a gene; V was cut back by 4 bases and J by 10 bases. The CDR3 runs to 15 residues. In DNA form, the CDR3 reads TGTGCCAGCAGCTACCGGGACAGGGGGGGCGATGCGCAGTATTTT. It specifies CASSYRDRGGDAQYF.

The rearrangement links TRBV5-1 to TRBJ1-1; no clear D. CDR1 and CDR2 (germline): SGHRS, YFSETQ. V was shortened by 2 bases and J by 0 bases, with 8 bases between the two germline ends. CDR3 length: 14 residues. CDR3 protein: CASSLDTLNTEAFF. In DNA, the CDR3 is TGCGCCAGCAGCTTAGACACCTTGAACACTGAAGCTTTCTTT. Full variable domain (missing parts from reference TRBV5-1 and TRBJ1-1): KAGVTQTPRYLIKTRGQQVTLSCSPISGHRSVSWYQQTPGQGLQFLFEYFSETQRNKGNFPGRFSGRQFSNSRSEMNVSTLELGDSALYLCASSLDTLNTEAFFGQGTRLTVV.

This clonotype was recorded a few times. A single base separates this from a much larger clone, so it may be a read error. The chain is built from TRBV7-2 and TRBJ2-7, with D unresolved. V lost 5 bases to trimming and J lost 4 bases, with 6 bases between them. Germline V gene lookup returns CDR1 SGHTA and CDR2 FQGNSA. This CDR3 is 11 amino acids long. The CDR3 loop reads CASSPYYEQYF. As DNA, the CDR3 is TGTGCCAGCAGCCCCTATTACGAGCAGTACTTC.

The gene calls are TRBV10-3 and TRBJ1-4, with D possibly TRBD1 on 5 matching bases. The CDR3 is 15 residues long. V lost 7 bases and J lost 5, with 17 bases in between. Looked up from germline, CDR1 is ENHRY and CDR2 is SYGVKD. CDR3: CAINLDTRGNEKLFF. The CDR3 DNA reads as TGTGCCATCAATCTGGACACTCGAGGGAATGAAAAACTGTTTTTT.